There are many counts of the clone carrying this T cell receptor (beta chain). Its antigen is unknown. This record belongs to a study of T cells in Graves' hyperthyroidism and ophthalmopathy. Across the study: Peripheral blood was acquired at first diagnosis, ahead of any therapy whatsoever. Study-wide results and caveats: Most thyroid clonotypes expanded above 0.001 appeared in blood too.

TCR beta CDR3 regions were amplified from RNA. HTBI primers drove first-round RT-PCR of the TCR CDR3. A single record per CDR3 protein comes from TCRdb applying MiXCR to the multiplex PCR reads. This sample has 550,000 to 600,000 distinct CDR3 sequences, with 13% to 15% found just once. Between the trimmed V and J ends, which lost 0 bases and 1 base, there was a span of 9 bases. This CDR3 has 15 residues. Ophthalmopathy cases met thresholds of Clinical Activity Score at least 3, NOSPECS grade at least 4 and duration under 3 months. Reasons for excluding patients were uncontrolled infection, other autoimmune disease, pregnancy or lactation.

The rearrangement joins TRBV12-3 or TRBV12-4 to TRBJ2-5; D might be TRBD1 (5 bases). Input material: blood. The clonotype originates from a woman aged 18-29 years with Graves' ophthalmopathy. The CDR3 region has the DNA TGTGCCAGCAGTTTAGCGCAAGGGGCCCAAGAGACCCAGTACTTC. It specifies CASSLAQGAQETQYF.